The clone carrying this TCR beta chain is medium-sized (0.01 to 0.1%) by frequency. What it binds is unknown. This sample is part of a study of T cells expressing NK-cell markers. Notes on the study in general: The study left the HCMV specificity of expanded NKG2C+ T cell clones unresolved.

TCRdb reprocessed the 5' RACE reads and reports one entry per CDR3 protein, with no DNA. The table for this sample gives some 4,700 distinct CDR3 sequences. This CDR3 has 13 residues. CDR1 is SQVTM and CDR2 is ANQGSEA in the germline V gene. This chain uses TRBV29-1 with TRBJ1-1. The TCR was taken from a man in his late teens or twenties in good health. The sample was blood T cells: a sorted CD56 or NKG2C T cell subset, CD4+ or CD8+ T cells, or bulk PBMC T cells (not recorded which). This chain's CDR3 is CSASMPLNTEAFF.